This entry is about one TCR beta chain. These data belong to a study of technical replicates of blood from a few donors. The protocol was immunoSEQ multiplex PCR, while the TCRdb copy is restricted to in-frame clones and leaves out a portion. Counted here are approximately 69,000 clones, about 90% occurring once; the ten biggest clones make up roughly 4.5%. This CDR3 contains 15 residues. Germline assignment: CDR1 SGHDN and CDR2 FVKESK. The ends lost 5 bases at V and 1 base at J; junction bases unmatched: 5. Sequenced input: PBMCs. J is TRBJ1-3 and V is TRBV14; 7 nucleotides line up with TRBD1. This receptor was identified in a human donor in good health. Some clones in this sample may be carry-over from other donors' samples. CDR3: CASSSTGWSGNTIYF. The DNA for the CDR3 is TGTGCCAGCAGCTCGACAGGGTGGTCTGGAAACACCATATATTTT.